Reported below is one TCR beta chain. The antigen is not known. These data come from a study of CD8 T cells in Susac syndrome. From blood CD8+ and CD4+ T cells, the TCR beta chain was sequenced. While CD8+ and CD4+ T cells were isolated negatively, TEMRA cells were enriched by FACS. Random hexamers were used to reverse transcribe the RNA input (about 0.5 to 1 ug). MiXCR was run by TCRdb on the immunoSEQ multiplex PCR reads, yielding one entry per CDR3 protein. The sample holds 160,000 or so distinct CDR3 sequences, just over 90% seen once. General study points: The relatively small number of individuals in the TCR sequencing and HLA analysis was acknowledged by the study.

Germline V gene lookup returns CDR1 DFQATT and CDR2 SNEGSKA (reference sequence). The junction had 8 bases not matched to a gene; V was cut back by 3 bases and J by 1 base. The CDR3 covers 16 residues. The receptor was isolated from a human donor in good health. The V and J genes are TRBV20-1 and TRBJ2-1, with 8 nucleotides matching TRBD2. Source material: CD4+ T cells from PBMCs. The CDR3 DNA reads TGCAGTGCTAGGACCCTTAGCGGGACTTCCTACAATGAGCAGTTCTTC. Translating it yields CSARTLSGTSYNEQFF.